This TCR beta chain emerged from a study of T cells in localized non-small cell lung cancer (dated by TCRdb to about 2020). Turning to the overall study: The study analyzed T cell repertoires of 200 to 250 early-stage NSCLC patients, comparing tumors and uninvolved tumor-adjacent lungs. A mean age of 66.3 years was recorded for the NSCLC patients, of whom under 150 were male and about a hundred were female. The cohort consisted of under 300 treatment-naive NSCLC patients whose localized lung tumors had been resected.

Uninvolved adjacent lung was sampled at least 2 cm away from the tumor margin, and two independent pathologists confirmed that the tissue had no atypia. At diagnosis, tumor, uninvolved tumor-adjacent lung and peripheral blood were collected and then preserved as a mix of FFPE and fresh-frozen material. The CDR3 holds 13 amino acids from the cysteine to the phenylalanine. Here the CDR3 DNA is all that survives: 39 bases in frame from base 1. CDR1 SGDLS and CDR2 YYNGEE are derived from the germline V gene. Cut back by 4 bases and 5 bases, the V and J ends lie 12 bases apart. The immunoSEQ Assay was used to sequence TCR beta CDR3 regions from DNA. Per the original workflow: To compute T cell density, TCR beta template counts were normalized to usable DNA, which was estimated by amplifying housekeeping genes. Richness was estimated using the preseqR package, with extrapolation to 400,000 templates for PBMC samples and to 120,000 templates for tissue samples. Clonality was defined by subtracting Pielou's evenness from one. Tissue-enriched TCRs were identified by differential abundance testing using productive amino-acid clonotypes, minimum total count 5 and alpha 0.1. Repertoire overlap between compartments was quantified with the Jaccard Index and Morisita Overlap Index. TCR beta CDR3s were clustered by GLIPH together with public tetramer-defined viral CDR3s, and at least three viral sequences plus V-gene enrichment were required for viral motifs. Drawn from immuneACCESS, this table holds only the in-frame rearrangements with V and J called that TCRdb kept. Clones are partly lost; checked studies trace under half to an unresolved V gene and leave the rest unexplained. V and J calls and clone size follow that table, whereas D and trimming were derived from the DNA. This sample holds about 2,000 clones; more than 20% were observed only once. The ten largest clonotypes hold 11% to 15% of the sample.

By share, this clone ranks as medium-sized (0.01 to 0.1%). Its target antigen remains unknown. It has no much larger one-base neighbor in the sample; base qualities were not kept. The investigation overall reported the following: Uninvolved tumor-adjacent lung showed the highest T cell clonality, higher than tumor, which suggests more focused antigenic responses in the uninvolved tumor-adjacent lung. A median of roughly 60 of the top 100 tumor clones were detected in paired uninvolved adjacent lung, and 28 of these tumor clones were also found among the top 100 clones of the paired uninvolved adjacent lung. Higher T cell density in blood was associated with longer overall survival, whereas higher clonality in adjacent lung was associated with shorter survival. Because of the exploratory design, TCR variables were selected using unadjusted p-values without false-discovery rate correction. Because multi-region tumor sequencing was not performed, intratumor heterogeneity could not be ruled out.

The sample consisted of normal lung tissue next to the tumor, taken before any cancer treatment. Recombination connected TRBV9 to TRBJ1-1, with no D gene named confidently. This receptor was obtained from a male donor at least 60 years old with stage I lung adenocarcinoma. Here the CDR3 is given as CASSLMRGTEAFF. In nucleotides, the sequence is TGTGCCAGCAGCTTAATGAGAGGAACTGAAGCTTTCTTT.